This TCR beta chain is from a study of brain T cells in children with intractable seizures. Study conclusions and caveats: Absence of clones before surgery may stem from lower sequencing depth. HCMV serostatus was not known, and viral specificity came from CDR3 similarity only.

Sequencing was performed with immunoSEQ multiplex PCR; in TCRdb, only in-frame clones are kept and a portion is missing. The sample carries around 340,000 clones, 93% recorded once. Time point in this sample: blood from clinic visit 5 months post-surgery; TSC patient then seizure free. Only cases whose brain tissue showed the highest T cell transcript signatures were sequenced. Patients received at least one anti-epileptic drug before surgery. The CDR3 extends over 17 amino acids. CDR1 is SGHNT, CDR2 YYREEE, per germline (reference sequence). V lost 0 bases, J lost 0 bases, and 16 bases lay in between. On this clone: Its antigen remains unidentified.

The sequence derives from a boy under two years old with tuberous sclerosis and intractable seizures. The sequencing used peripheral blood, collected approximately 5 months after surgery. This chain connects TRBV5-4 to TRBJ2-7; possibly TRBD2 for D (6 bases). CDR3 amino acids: CASSLANGGEDSYEQYF. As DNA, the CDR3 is TGTGCCAGCAGCTTGGCGAACGGGGGTGAGGACTCCTACGAGCAGTACTTC.